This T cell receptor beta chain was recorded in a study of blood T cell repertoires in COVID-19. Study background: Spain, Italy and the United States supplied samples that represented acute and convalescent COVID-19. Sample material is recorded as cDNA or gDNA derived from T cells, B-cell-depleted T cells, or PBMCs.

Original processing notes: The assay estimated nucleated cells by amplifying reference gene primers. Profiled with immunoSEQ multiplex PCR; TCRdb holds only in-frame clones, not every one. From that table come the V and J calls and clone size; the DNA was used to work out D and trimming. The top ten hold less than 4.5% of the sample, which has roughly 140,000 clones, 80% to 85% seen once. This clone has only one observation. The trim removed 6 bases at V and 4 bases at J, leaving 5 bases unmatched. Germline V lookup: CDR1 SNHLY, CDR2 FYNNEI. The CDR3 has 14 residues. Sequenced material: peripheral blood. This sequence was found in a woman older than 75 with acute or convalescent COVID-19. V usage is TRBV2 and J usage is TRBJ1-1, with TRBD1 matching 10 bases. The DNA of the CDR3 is TGTGCCAGCAGACTGACAGGGGGCATCACTGAAGCTTTCTTT. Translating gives CASRLTGGITEAFF.